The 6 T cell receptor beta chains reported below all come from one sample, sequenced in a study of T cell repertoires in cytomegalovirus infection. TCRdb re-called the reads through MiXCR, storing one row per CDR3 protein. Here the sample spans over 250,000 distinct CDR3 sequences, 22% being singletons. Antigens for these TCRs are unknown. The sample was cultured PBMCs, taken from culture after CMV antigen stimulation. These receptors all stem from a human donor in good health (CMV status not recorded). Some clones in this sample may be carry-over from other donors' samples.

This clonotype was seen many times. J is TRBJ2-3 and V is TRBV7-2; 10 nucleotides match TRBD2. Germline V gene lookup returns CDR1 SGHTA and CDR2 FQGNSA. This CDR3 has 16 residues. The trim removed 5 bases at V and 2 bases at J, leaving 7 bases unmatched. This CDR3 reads CASSPAGTSDTDTQYF. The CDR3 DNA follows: TGTGCCAGCAGCCCCGCCGGGACTAGCGACACAGATACGCAGTATTTT.

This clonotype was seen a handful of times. Here the CDR3 DNA reads TGTGCCAGCAGTGAACCTCTCTACGAGCAGTACGTC. This gives the protein CASSEPLYEQYV. The chain is built from TRBV6-1 and TRBJ2-7; D unclear. Trimming took 2 bases from V and 3 from J, leaving 5 bases between them. The CDR3 totals 12 residues. Germline CDR1 reads MNHNS; CDR2 reads SASEGT.

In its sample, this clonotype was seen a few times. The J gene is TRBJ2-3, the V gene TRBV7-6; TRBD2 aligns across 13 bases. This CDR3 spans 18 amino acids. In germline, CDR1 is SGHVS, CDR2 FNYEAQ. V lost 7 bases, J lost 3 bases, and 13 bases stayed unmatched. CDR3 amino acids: CASTLGLAGVLGTDTQYF. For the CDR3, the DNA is TGTGCCAGCACCCTAGGACTAGCGGGAGTCTTAGGGACAGATACGCAGTATTTT.

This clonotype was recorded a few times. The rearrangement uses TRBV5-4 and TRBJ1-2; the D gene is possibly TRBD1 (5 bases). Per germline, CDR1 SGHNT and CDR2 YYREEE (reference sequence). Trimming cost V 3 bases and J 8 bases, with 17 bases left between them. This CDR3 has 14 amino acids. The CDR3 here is CASSSGGTPVGYTF. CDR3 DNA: TGTGCCAGCAGCTCCGGAGGGACTCCCGTCGGCTACACCTTC.

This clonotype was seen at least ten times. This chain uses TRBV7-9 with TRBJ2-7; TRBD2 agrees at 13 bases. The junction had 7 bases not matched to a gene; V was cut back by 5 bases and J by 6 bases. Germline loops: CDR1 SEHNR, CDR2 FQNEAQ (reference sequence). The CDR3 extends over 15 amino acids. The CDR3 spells CASSDGLAGAVEQYF. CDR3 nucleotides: TGTGCCAGCAGCGATGGACTAGCGGGAGCGGTCGAGCAGTACTTC.

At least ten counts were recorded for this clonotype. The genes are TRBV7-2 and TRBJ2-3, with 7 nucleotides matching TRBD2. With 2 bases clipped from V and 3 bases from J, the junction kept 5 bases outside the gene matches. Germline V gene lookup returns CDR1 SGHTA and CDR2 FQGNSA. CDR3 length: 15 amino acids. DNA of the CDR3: TGTGCCAGCAGCTTATCCCCTAGCGGTACAGATACGCAGTATTTT. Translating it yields CASSLSPSGTDTQYF.